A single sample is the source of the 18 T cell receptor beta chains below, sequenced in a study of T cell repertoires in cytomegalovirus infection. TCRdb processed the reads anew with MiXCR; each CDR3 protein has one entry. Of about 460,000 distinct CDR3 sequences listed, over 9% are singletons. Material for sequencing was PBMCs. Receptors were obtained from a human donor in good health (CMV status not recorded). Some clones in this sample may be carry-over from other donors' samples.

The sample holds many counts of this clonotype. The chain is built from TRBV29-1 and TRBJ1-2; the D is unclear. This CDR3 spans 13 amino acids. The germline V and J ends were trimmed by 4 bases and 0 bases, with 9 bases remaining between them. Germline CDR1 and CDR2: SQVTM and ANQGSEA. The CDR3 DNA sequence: TGCAGCGTTGCACGGCAGGCTAACTATGGCTACACCTTC. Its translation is CSVARQANYGYTF.

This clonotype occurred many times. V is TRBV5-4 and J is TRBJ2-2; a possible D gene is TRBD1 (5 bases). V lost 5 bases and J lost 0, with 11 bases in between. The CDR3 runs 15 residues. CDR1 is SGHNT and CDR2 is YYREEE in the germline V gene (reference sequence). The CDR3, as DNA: TGTGCCAGCAGGGGGCCTTACCCGAACACCGGGGAGCTGTTTTTT. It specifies CASRGPYPNTGELFF.

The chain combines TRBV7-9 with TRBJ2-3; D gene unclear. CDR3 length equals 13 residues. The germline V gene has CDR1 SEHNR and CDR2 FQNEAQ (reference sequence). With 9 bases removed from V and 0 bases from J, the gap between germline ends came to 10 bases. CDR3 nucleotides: TGTGCCAGTCGACCGGTTAGCACAGATACGCAGTATTTT. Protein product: CASRPVSTDTQYF.

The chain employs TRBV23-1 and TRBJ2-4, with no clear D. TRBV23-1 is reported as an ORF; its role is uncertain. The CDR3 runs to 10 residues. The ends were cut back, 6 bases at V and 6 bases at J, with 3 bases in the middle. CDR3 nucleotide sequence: TGCGCCAGCAGGCTAAACATTCAGTACTTC. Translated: CASRLNIQYF.

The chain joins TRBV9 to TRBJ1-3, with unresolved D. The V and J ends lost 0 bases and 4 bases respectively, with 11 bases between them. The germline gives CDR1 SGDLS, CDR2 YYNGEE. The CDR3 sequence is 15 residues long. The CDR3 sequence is CASSVALEFGNTIYF. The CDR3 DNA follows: TGTGCCAGCAGCGTAGCGTTGGAGTTCGGAAACACCATATATTTT.

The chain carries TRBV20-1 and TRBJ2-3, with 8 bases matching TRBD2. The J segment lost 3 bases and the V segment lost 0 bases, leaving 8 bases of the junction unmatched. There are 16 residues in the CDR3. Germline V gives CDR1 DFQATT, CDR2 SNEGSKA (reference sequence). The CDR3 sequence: CSARDDGTSGTDTQYF. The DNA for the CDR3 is TGCAGTGCTAGAGATGACGGCACTAGCGGAACAGATACGCAGTATTTT.

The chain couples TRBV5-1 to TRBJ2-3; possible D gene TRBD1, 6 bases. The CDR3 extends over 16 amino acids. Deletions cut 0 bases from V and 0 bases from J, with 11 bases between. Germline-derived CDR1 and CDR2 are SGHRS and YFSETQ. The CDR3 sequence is CASSLVGQSSTDTQYF. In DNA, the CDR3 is TGCGCCAGCAGCTTGGTCGGACAGTCTAGCACAGATACGCAGTATTTT.

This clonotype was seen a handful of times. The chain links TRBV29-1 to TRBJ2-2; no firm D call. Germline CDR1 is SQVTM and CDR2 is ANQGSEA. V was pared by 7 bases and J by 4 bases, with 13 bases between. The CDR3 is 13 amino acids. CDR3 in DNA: TGCAGCGACCGAACCTCTACCACCGGGGAGCTGTTTTTT. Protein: CSDRTSTTGELFF.

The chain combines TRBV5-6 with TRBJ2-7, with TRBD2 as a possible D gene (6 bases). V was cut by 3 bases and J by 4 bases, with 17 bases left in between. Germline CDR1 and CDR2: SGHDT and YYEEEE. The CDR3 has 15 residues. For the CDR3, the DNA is TGTGCCAGCAGCTCTGCCCCTAGCAGCGGGTACGAGCAGTACTTC. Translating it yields CASSSAPSSGYEQYF.

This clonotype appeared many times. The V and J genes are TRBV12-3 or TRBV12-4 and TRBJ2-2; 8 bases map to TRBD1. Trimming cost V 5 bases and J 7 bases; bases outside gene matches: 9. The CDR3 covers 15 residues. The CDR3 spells CASSPGTGRSGELFF. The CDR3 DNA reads TGTGCCAGCAGTCCCGGGACAGGAAGAAGCGGGGAGCTGTTTTTT.

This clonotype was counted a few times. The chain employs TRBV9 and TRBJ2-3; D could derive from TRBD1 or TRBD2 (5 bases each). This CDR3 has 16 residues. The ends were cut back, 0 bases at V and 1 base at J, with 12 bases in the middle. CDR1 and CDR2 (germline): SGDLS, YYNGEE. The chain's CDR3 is CASSVGGRDRTDTQYF. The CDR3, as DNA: TGTGCCAGCAGCGTAGGGGGCCGGGACCGCACAGATACGCAGTATTTT.

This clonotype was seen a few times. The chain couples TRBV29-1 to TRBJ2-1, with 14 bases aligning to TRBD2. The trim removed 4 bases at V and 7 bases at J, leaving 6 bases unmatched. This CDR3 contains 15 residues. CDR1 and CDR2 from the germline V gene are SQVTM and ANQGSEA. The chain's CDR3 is CSVVPGTSGSNEQFF. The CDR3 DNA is TGCAGCGTTGTTCCCGGGACTAGCGGGAGTAATGAGCAGTTCTTC.

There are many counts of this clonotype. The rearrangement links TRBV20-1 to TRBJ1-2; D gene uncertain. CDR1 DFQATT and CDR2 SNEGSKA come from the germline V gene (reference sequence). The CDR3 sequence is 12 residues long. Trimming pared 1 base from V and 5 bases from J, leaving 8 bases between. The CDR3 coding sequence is TGCAGTGCTAGAGGGCAGAAGTATGGCTACACCTTC. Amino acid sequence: CSARGQKYGYTF.

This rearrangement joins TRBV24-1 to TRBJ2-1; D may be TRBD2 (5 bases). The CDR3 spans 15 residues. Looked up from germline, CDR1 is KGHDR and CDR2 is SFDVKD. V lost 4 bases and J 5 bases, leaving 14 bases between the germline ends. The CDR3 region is CATSDPSAGHNEQFF. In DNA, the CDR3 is TGTGCCACCAGTGACCCCTCCGCGGGTCACAATGAGCAGTTCTTC.

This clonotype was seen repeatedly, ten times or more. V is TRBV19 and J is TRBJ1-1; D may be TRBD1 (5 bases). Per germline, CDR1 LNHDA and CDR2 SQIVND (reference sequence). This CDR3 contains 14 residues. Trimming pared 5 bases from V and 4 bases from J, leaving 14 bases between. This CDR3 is CASSLINGGTEAFF. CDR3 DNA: TGTGCCAGTAGTTTGATCAATGGGGGCACTGAAGCTTTCTTT.

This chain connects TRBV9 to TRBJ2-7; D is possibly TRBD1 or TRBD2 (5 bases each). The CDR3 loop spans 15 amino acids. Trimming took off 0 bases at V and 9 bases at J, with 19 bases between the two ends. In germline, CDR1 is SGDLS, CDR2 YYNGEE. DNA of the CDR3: TGTGCCAGCAGCGTAGGCGCCAGGGACCCTACGGGGCAGTACTTC. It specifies CASSVGARDPTGQYF. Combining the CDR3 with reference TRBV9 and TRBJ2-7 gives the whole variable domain DSGVTQTPKHLITATGQRVTLRCSPRSGDLSVYWYQQSLDQGLQFLIQYYNGEERAKGNILERFSAQQFPDLHSELNLSSLELGDSALYFCASSVGARDPTGQYFGPGTRLTVT.

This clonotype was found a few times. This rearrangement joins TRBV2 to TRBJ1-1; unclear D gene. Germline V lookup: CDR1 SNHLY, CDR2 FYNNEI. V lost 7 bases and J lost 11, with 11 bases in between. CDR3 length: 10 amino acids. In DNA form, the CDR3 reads TGTGCCAGCATCGGACCCTCGGCTTTCTTT. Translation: CASIGPSAFF.

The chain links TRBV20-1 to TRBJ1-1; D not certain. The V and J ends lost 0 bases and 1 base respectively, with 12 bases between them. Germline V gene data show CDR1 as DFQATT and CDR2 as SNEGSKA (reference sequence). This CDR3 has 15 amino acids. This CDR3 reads CSARDPDGSNTEAFF. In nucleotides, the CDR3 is TGCAGTGCTAGAGACCCGGACGGTTCGAACACTGAAGCTTTCTTT.